This T cell receptor (beta chain) was recorded in a study of control samples from healthy donors and cancer patients. With 0 bases removed from V and 8 bases from J, the gap between germline ends came to 14 bases. Germline assignment: CDR1 MGHRA and CDR2 YSYEKL. The CDR3 runs to 15 residues. Here immunoSEQ multiplex PCR was the method, and the copy in TCRdb shows in-frame clones only, minus some. This table holds 20,000 to 30,000 clones, around 90% found once. The genes are TRBV4-1 and TRBJ1-3; D might be TRBD1 (6 bases). The TCR sequence derives from a man in his forties or fifties with lung cancer. The specimen was PBMCs. CDR3 coding DNA: TGCGCCAGCAGCCAAGATGGGCAGGGGATATACACCATATATTTT. It translates to CASSQDGQGIYTIYF.